These 32 T cell receptor beta chains share one sample of origin, sequenced in a study of T cells in Graves' hyperthyroidism and ophthalmopathy. The source material, RNA transcripts, was used to amplify TCR beta CDR3 regions. The HTBI primer set served for first-round RT-PCR of the TCR CDR3. TCRdb reanalysed the multiplex PCR reads using MiXCR and keeps one entry per CDR3 protein. The data contain 360,000 or so distinct CDR3 sequences, over 15% of them seen just once; the ten biggest clones take up around 3.6%. Input material: blood. These receptors originate from a young woman with Graves' hyperthyroidism.

This clonotype was seen at least ten times. The CDR3 DNA reads as TGTGCCAGCAGAATTTCGGGGGTTTCCTACGAGCAGTACTTC. Protein sequence: CASRISGVSYEQYF. The chain has TRBV5-6 and TRBJ2-7; D perhaps matches TRBD2 (6 bases). Trimming took 5 bases from V and 1 from J, leaving 13 bases between them. The germline V gene encodes CDR1 SGHDT and CDR2 YYEEEE. The CDR3 runs 14 residues.

In its sample, this clonotype was seen many times. The V and J genes are TRBV3-1 and TRBJ1-2; D unclear. The CDR3 consists of 16 residues. V was cut by 4 bases and J by 4 bases, with 19 bases left in between. Germline V CDR1 and CDR2: LGHDT, YNNKEL (reference sequence). CDR3 in DNA: TGTGCCAGCAGCCCCTCCCCCCAGGATGTTTTCTATGGCTACACCTTC. Protein sequence: CASSPSPQDVFYGYTF.

This clonotype was seen repeatedly, ten times or more. The chain links TRBV5-1 to TRBJ1-2; D is undetermined. The length of the CDR3 is 14 residues. The V gene's germline CDR1 is SGHRS and CDR2 YFSETQ. V was clipped by 4 bases and J by 6 bases, with 16 bases between them. This chain's CDR3 is CASSTTRRDNGYTF. The CDR3 nucleotides read TGCGCCAGCAGCACGACCCGACGGGATAATGGCTACACCTTC.

The sample holds many counts of this clonotype. CDR3 coding DNA: TGCAGTGCTAGAGCCCCATGGGGGCGGGCTGAAGCTTTCTTT. The encoded protein is CSARAPWGRAEAFF. V usage is TRBV20-1 and J usage is TRBJ1-1, with D possibly TRBD1 on 6 matching bases. Per germline, CDR1 DFQATT and CDR2 SNEGSKA (reference sequence). V was shortened by 1 base and J by 6 bases, with 15 bases between the two germline ends. This CDR3 region has 14 residues.

This clonotype has ten or more counts. This chain links TRBV2 with TRBJ2-7; tentative D call: TRBD2 (5 bases). This CDR3 is built from 14 residues. With 3 bases removed from V and 4 bases from J, the gap between germline ends came to 13 bases. Germline V gives CDR1 SNHLY, CDR2 FYNNEI. CDR3 amino acids: CASSEGWGEYEQYF. The CDR3 coding sequence is TGTGCCAGCAGTGAGGGCTGGGGAGAATACGAGCAGTACTTC.

This clonotype was seen ten or more times. The genes are TRBV20-1 and TRBJ1-1, with D unclear. The CDR3 extends over 11 amino acids. With 5 bases removed from V and 6 bases from J, the gap between germline ends came to 10 bases. Germline-derived CDR1 and CDR2 are DFQATT and SNEGSKA (reference sequence). CDR3 in amino acids: CSALERPEAFF. Written as DNA, the CDR3 is TGCAGTGCTTTAGAGCGCCCTGAAGCTTTCTTT.

This clonotype was seen a handful of times. This chain uses TRBV15 with TRBJ1-1, with 7 nucleotides matching TRBD1. Germline CDR1 and CDR2: LNHNV and YYDKDF (reference sequence). The ends lost 4 bases at V and 1 base at J; junction bases unmatched: 21. The CDR3 is 20 amino acids. The chain's CDR3 is CATSIPVLGRGLQGNTEAFF. The CDR3 nucleotides read TGTGCCACCAGCATCCCCGTTCTTGGAAGGGGGCTTCAGGGGAACACTGAAGCTTTCTTT.

This clonotype was observed a handful of times. The chain employs TRBV18 and TRBJ1-2, with D maybe TRBD1 (5 bases). Trimming stripped 0 bases from V and 6 bases from J, with 29 bases between. Germline V lookup: CDR1 KGHSH, CDR2 LQKENI. The CDR3 spans 20 residues. CDR3 sequence reads: CASSPPVFGPGHPQGNGYTF. Written as DNA, the CDR3 is TGTGCCAGCTCACCACCCGTCTTCGGACCAGGACATCCTCAGGGCAATGGCTACACCTTC.

The table lists this clonotype with many counts. The chain joins TRBV10-3 to TRBJ2-7; 14 bases agree with TRBD2. Germline V CDR1 and CDR2: ENHRY, SYGVKD. The CDR3 runs 18 residues. J gave up 2 bases and V 4 bases, and 10 bases lay outside the gene matches. The CDR3 loop reads CAISGGGLAGVHPYEQYF. In nucleotides, the CDR3 is TGTGCCATCAGTGGGGGGGGACTAGCGGGGGTCCACCCCTACGAGCAGTACTTC.

The table lists this clonotype with many counts. The chain uses TRBV11-2 and TRBJ1-2; no clear D. V was trimmed by 2 bases and J by 6 bases, leaving 10 bases between them. Germline V lookup: CDR1 SGHAT, CDR2 FQNNGV. This CDR3 contains 13 residues. CDR3 sequence: CASSLSPFDGYTF. In nucleotides, the CDR3 is TGTGCCAGCAGCTTATCACCCTTCGATGGCTACACCTTC.

This chain connects TRBV2 to TRBJ1-5; D not resolved. CDR3 size: 16 residues. Germline values: CDR1 SNHLY, CDR2 FYNNEI. The germline V and J ends were trimmed by 2 bases and 0 bases, with 11 bases remaining between them. CDR3 residues: CASSERTVISNQPQHF. The CDR3 coding sequence is TGTGCCAGCAGTGAACGGACGGTAATTAGCAATCAGCCCCAGCATTTT. Filled out from reference TRBV2 and TRBJ1-5, the complete variable domain reads EPEVTQTPSHQVTQMGQEVILRCVPISNHLYFYWYRQILGQKVEFLVSFYNNEISEKSEIFDDQFSVERPDGSNFTLKIRSTKLEDSAMYFCASSERTVISNQPQHFGDGTRLSIL.

The table lists this clonotype with many counts. The chain uses TRBV19 and TRBJ1-3; possibly TRBD1 for D (5 bases). V lost 10 bases and J lost 0, with 13 bases in between. CDR3 length: 14 residues. CDR1 LNHDA and CDR2 SQIVND come from the germline V gene (reference sequence). CDR3 loop: CATARGDSGNTIYF. CDR3 in DNA: TGTGCCACCGCCCGGGGGGACTCTGGAAACACCATATATTTT. Full variable domain (outside the CDR3, taken from reference TRBV19 and TRBJ1-3): DGGITQSPKYLFRKEGQNVTLSCEQNLNHDAMYWYRQDPGQGLRLIYYSQIVNDFQKGDIAEGYSVSREKKESFPLTVTSAQKNPTAFYLCATARGDSGNTIYFGEGSWLTVV.

This clonotype occurred many times. DNA for the CDR3: TGCAGTGCTAGTTGGCAGGGGGCGAATCAGCCCCAGCATTTT. Encoded protein: CSASWQGANQPQHF. V and J are TRBV20-1 and TRBJ1-5, with TRBD1 matching over 8 bases. Germline-derived CDR1 and CDR2 are DFQATT and SNEGSKA (reference sequence). The CDR3 runs 14 residues. V lost 3 bases to trimming and J lost 4 bases; unmatched junction nucleotides: 5.

This clonotype was seen repeatedly, ten times or more. The chain has TRBV28 and TRBJ2-7, with 8 bases that match TRBD1. The CDR3 is 14 amino acids. V lost 8 bases, J lost 5 bases, and 11 bases stayed unmatched. Germline V lookup: CDR1 MDHEN, CDR2 SYDVKM. The DNA of the CDR3 is TGTGCCAGCTTTACTGCAGGGGGCTCGAACGAGCAGTACTTC. Protein sequence: CASFTAGGSNEQYF.

The chain is built from TRBV12-3 or TRBV12-4 and TRBJ1-6; unclear D gene. The V end lost 6 bases, the J end lost 10 bases, and 10 bases lay between the germline ends. The CDR3 contains 12 residues. The CDR3 DNA sequence: TGTGCCAGCAGGATCGCGGTCTCACCCCTCCACTTT. Its protein product is CASRIAVSPLHF.

This clonotype was counted at least ten times. The chain carries TRBV6-2 or TRBV6-3 and TRBJ2-7; D assignment may be TRBD1 or TRBD2 (5 bases each). CDR1 and CDR2 (germline): MNHEY, SVGEGT. V was clipped by 8 bases and J by 2 bases, with 10 bases between them. The CDR3 is made up of 12 amino acids. The DNA of the CDR3 is TGTGCCAGCGGGGACCGAGCCTACGAGCAGTACTTC. Translated: CASGDRAYEQYF.

This clonotype was counted at least ten times. This chain links TRBV12-3 or TRBV12-4 with TRBJ2-5, with TRBD2 identical over 10 bases. This CDR3 comprises 14 residues. The V segment lost 5 bases and the J segment 6 bases; nucleotides outside the gene matches: 6. DNA of the CDR3: TGTGCCAGCAGTCCCAGCGGGGGGGCCAAGACCCAGTACTTC. Translating gives CASSPSGGAKTQYF.

This clonotype was seen a few times. The chain uses TRBV3-1 and TRBJ1-6; D not resolved. The CDR3 contains 13 residues. V was cut by 0 bases and J by 10 bases, with 7 bases left in between. The germline V gene encodes CDR1 LGHDT and CDR2 YNNKEL (reference sequence). DNA of the CDR3: TGTGCCAGCAGCCAAGATTGGGAATCACCCCTCCACTTT. Translating it yields CASSQDWESPLHF.

On this clonotype itself: A read error may be the cause here, since a much bigger clone is one base away. This sequence joins TRBV29-1 and TRBJ1-2, with D possibly TRBD1 on 6 matching bases. The CDR3 is 13 residues long. V was pared by 3 bases and J by 4 bases, with 12 bases between. Germline V gene sequence: CDR1 SQVTM, CDR2 ANQGSEA. CDR3 in amino acids: CSVDFDRSYGYTF. DNA of the CDR3: TGCAGCGTTGACTTCGACAGGAGCTATGGCTACACCTTC.

This clonotype was detected ten times or more. The chain uses TRBV15 and TRBJ1-2; D is unclear. The CDR3 consists of 17 residues. Germline V gene sequence: CDR1 LNHNV, CDR2 YYDKDF (reference sequence). V lost 0 bases and J 2 bases, leaving 16 bases between the germline ends. This CDR3 reads CATSRDPLAAANYGYTF. CDR3 bases: TGTGCCACCAGCAGAGATCCCCTGGCGGCAGCCAACTATGGCTACACCTTC.

In its sample, this clonotype was seen many times. The genes are TRBV9 and TRBJ1-3; D gene uncertain. Germline-derived CDR1 and CDR2 are SGDLS and YYNGEE. This CDR3 comprises 16 residues. V was pared by 0 bases and J by 0 bases, with 10 bases between. CDR3 in amino acids: CASSVVEGNSGNTIYF. The CDR3, as DNA: TGTGCCAGCAGCGTAGTGGAGGGTAACTCTGGAAACACCATATATTTT.

This clonotype has just a few counts. The chain links TRBV19 to TRBJ1-1; D call uncertain. V was shortened by 4 bases and J by 0 bases, with 15 bases between the two germline ends. This CDR3 has 16 residues. Germline CDR1 is LNHDA and CDR2 is SQIVND (reference sequence). CDR3 protein: CASSRNINFLNTEAFF. The CDR3 DNA follows: TGTGCCAGTAGTAGGAATATAAACTTTCTGAACACTGAAGCTTTCTTT.

This clonotype was seen ten or more times. The chain recombines TRBV18 with TRBJ1-1, with no clear D. V shed 3 bases and J shed 0 bases, with 5 bases lying between them. Germline V gene sequence: CDR1 KGHSH, CDR2 LQKENI. This CDR3 spans 13 amino acids. For the CDR3, the DNA is TGTGCCAGCTCACCCAGCGTGAACACTGAAGCTTTCTTT. It yields the protein CASSPSVNTEAFF. Looking up the rest from reference TRBV18 and TRBJ1-1 gives the full variable domain: NAGVMQNPRHLVRRRGQEARLRCSPMKGHSHVYWYRQLPEEGLKFMVYLQKENIIDESGMPKERFSAEFPKEGPSILRIQQVVRGDSAAYFCASSPSVNTEAFFGQGTRLTVV.

This chain connects TRBV5-1 to TRBJ2-6; 7 bases line up with TRBD1. Trimming took 1 base from V and 3 from J; bases not matched to a gene: 7. Germline assignment: CDR1 SGHRS and CDR2 YFSETQ. CDR3 length: 17 residues. The CDR3 DNA sequence: TGCGCCAGCAGCTTGAACAGGGGACCCTTTGGGGCCAACGTCCTGACTTTC. It yields the protein CASSLNRGPFGANVLTF.

Many counts were recorded for this clonotype. This CDR3 reads CASSFGTALAKNIQYF. The CDR3 DNA is TGTGCCAGCAGTTTCGGGACAGCACTAGCCAAAAACATTCAGTACTTC. The chain recombines TRBV6-5 with TRBJ2-4; 7 bases line up with TRBD1. Germline V gene lookup returns CDR1 MNHEY and CDR2 SVGAGI. V gave up 4 bases and J gave up 0 bases; unmatched junction bases: 6. The CDR3 runs 16 residues.

This clonotype was picked up many times. The rearrangement links TRBV2 to TRBJ1-1, with D unclear. This CDR3 has 15 residues. The germline V gene encodes CDR1 SNHLY and CDR2 FYNNEI. Trimming removed 3 bases at V and 3 bases at J, with 14 bases between. The CDR3 bases are TGTGCCAGCAGTGAGTCCGGGGTTCGGGACACTGAAGCTTTCTTT. The encoded protein is CASSESGVRDTEAFF.

The chain joins TRBV12-3 or TRBV12-4 to TRBJ2-2; tentative D call: TRBD1 (6 bases). CDR3 length: 15 residues. The V gene lost 7 bases and the J gene lost 1 base, with 13 bases spanning the gap. In DNA, the CDR3 is TGTGCCAGCACCCTAGAGACAGGGAACACCGGGGAGCTGTTTTTT. This gives the protein CASTLETGNTGELFF.

This clonotype was picked up many times. This chain uses TRBV25-1 with TRBJ2-7, with unresolved D. The germline gives CDR1 MGHDK, CDR2 SYGVNS. V lost 5 bases and J 4 bases, leaving 15 bases between the germline ends. The CDR3 is made up of 14 amino acids. CDR3 residues: CASSLLDSPYEQYF. The CDR3 coding sequence is TGTGCCAGCAGTCTATTGGATAGCCCTTACGAGCAGTACTTC.

At least ten counts were recorded for this clonotype. J is TRBJ1-1 and V is TRBV20-1; no clear D. The CDR3 sequence is 11 residues long. Germline V CDR1 and CDR2: DFQATT, SNEGSKA (reference sequence). V dropped 6 bases and J dropped 1 base, with 6 bases sitting between them. CDR3 region: CSADKNTEAFF. DNA for the CDR3: TGCAGTGCCGACAAGAACACTGAAGCTTTCTTT.

The V call is TRBV5-1, the J call TRBJ2-7; TRBD2 aligns across 10 bases. The CDR3 covers 16 residues. Germline V lookup: CDR1 SGHRS, CDR2 YFSETQ. J was trimmed by 3 bases and V by 0 bases; bases with no gene match: 6. The CDR3 loop reads CASSLGASGGGYEQYF. The DNA for the CDR3 is TGCGCCAGCAGCTTGGGGGCTAGCGGGGGCGGCTACGAGCAGTACTTC.

The chain carries TRBV2 and TRBJ1-5; a weak D match, TRBD1 (5 bases). Germline-derived CDR1 and CDR2 are SNHLY and FYNNEI. V was trimmed by 8 bases and J by 15 bases, leaving 17 bases between them. The CDR3 totals 11 residues. The CDR3 region has the DNA TGTGCCAGCCGGGGCGGGTACCCCATGCATTTT. It yields the protein CASRGGYPMHF.

This clonotype showed up many times. This rearrangement joins TRBV20-1 to TRBJ1-1; 7 positions agree with TRBD1. The CDR3 is 15 amino acids. The V gene's germline CDR1 is DFQATT and CDR2 SNEGSKA (reference sequence). V lost 6 bases, J lost 1 base, and 11 bases stayed unmatched. The CDR3 sequence: CSATTGTVGNTEAFF. CDR3 nucleotides: TGCAGTGCCACAACGGGGACAGTAGGGAACACTGAAGCTTTCTTT.